This T cell receptor beta chain was identified in a study of Ad26.COV2.S vaccination and SARS-CoV-2 variants. This table comes from immunoSEQ multiplex PCR, and its TCRdb copy is limited to in-frame clones, with some not included. The table shows about 250,000 clones, with approximately 88% occurring only once. This clone came up a few times. Specified treatment: some 20 received Ad26.COV2.S at low or high dose, single or two shots; 5 received placebo; per-sample allocation not given. Collection of samples fell on day 63 after the first vaccine or placebo injection. The germline V gene encodes CDR1 SGDLS and CDR2 YYNGEE. Deletions cut 2 bases from V and 2 bases from J, with 17 bases between. This CDR3 region has 16 residues.

The chain is built from TRBV9 and TRBJ2-7; TRBD1 might be the D (6 bases). The sample consisted of peripheral blood, taken in a trial of Ad26.COV2.S vaccine versus placebo. This clonotype originated in a person between 18 and 59 years old who received the Ad26.COV2.S COVID-19 vaccine or a placebo. The CDR3 here is CASSVTPGTGPYEQYV. The CDR3 DNA sequence: TGTGCCAGCAGCGTTACTCCCGGAACAGGGCCCTACGAGCAGTACGTC.